This TCR beta chain was sequenced for a study of post-analysis software for immune sequencing data. Study in general: Relapsing-remitting, secondary progressive and progressive-relapsing multiple sclerosis were all included among the disease courses. The study's findings and limits: TRBV5-6, TRBV5-1 and TRBV20-1 belonged to a set of roughly 5 TRBV segments that were more frequent in patients than controls. F measure clustering grouped samples strongly by preparation batch. A significant reduction in normalized Chao1 diversity was observed in multiple sclerosis patients versus controls.

Germline loops: CDR1 MDHEN, CDR2 SYDVKM. This CDR3 has 14 amino acids. Trimming at V came to 6 bases and at J to 6 bases, leaving 6 bases not matched to a gene. Unique molecular identifiers were carried by the TCR beta cDNA libraries. It was from approximately 0.91 to 9.4 million T cells that about half a million cDNA molecules came. TCRdb used MiXCR to reprocess the PCR reads, holding one entry per CDR3 protein. Of a few hundred thousand distinct CDR3 sequences listed, 30% to 45% are singletons. About this clonotype itself: Antigen: not known.

Sequenced material: blood. This sequence originates from a girl aged 10-17 years with multiple sclerosis. The chain joins TRBV28 to TRBJ1-5; 9 bases agree with TRBD1. The CDR3 region has the DNA TGTGCCAGCAGCACAGGGGGCTTCGGTCAGCCCCAGCATTTT. Translated, it gives CASSTGGFGQPQHF.